This T cell receptor (beta chain) stems from a study of blood T cell repertoires in COVID-19. Trimming took 6 bases from V and 0 from J, leaving 14 bases between them. The V gene's germline CDR1 is MNHNS and CDR2 SASEGT. CDR3 length: 15 amino acids. Sequencing was performed with immunoSEQ multiplex PCR; in TCRdb, only in-frame clones are kept and a portion is missing. The data contain approximately 27,000 clones, about nine tenths of them seen just once; the ten biggest clones take up more than 7%. This chain links TRBV6-1 with TRBJ1-1; the D gene is possibly TRBD1 (6 bases). The clonotype was recovered from a woman in her forties or fifties with active COVID-19. The sequenced sample was peripheral blood. CDR3 protein: CASSLQGPMNTEAFF. The DNA for the CDR3 is TGTGCCAGCAGCTTACAGGGACCTATGAACACTGAAGCTTTCTTT.